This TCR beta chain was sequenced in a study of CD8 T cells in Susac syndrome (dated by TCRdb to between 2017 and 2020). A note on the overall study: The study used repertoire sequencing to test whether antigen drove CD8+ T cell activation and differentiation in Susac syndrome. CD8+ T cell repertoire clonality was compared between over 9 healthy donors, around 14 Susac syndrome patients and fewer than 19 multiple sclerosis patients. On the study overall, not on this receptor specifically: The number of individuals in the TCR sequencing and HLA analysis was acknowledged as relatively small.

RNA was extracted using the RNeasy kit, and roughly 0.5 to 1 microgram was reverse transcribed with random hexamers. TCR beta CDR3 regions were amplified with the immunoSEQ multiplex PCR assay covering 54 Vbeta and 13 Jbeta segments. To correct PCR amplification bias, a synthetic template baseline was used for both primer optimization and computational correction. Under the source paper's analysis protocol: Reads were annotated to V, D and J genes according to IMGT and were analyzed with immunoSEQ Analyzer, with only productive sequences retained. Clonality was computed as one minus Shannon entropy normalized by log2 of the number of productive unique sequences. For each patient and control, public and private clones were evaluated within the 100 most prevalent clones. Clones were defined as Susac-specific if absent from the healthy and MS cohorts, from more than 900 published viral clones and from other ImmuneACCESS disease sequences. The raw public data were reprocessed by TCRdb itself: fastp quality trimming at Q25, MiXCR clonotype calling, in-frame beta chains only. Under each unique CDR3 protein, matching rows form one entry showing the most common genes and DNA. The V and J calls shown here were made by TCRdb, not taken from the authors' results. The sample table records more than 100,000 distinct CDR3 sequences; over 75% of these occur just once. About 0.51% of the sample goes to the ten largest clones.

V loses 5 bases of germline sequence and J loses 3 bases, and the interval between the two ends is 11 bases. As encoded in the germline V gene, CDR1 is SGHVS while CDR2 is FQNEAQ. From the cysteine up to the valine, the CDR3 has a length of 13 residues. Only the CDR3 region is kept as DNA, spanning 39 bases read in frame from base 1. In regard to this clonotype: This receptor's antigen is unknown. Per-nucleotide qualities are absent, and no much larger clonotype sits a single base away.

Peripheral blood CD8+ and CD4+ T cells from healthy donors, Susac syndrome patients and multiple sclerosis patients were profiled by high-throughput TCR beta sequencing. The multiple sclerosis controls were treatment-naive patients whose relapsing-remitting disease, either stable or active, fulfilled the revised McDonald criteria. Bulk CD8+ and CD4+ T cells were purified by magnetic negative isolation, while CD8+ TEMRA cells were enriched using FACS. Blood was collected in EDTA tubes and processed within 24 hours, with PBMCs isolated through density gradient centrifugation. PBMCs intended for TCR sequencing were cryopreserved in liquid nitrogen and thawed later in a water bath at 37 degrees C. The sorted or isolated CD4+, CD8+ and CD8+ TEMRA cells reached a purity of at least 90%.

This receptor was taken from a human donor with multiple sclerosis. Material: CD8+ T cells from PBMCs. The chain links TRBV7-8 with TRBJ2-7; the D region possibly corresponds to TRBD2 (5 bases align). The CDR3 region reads CASSASGIYEQYV. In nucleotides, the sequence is TGTGCCAGCAGCGCGAGCGGAATCTACGAGCAGTACGTC.